The rows below give T cell receptor beta chains drawn from one sample of a study of blood T cells in healthy people across ages. TCRdb re-derived calls from the 5' RACE reads in MiXCR, one entry per CDR3 protein. The sample records some 800,000 distinct CDR3 sequences, under 45% being singletons. The sequenced sample consisted of blood. Source of these receptors: a man aged 60-69 years in good health. Each CDR3 is given with its conserved first and last residue. The order of the fields is clone size, J gene, V gene, D gene, CDR3 DNA, CDR3 protein. A D gene is named only where the DNA matches it firmly. Some rows mark clone size as missing; the rest say once, few, many or name a class of expanded clone.

clone_size: -; j_call: TRBJ1-2; v_call: TRBV5-1; d_call: -; cdr3_nt: TGCGCCTCCGAAAAAATCGGGGGTAACGGCTACACCTTC; cdr3_aa: CASEKIGGNGYTF
clone_size: many; j_call: TRBJ2-5; v_call: TRBV5-1; d_call: -; cdr3_nt: TGCGCCAGCAGCTTGGAACGCCTAGTTCAAACCGGAGAGACCCAGTACTTC; cdr3_aa: CASSLERLVQTGETQYF
clone_size: -; j_call: TRBJ2-5; v_call: TRBV12-3/TRBV12-4; d_call: TRBD2; cdr3_nt: TGTGCCAGCAGTTCTAGCGGGGGGTTGGCCCAGTACTTC; cdr3_aa: CASSSSGGLAQYF
clone_size: -; j_call: TRBJ2-5; v_call: TRBV5-1; d_call: TRBD1; cdr3_nt: TGCGCCAGCAGCTTCAGGACAGGAAAAGAGACCCAGTACTTC; cdr3_aa: CASSFRTGKETQYF
clone_size: -; j_call: TRBJ2-5; v_call: TRBV7-9; d_call: -; cdr3_nt: TGTGCCAGCAGCTTAGAGGGGGGGACCCAGTACTTC; cdr3_aa: CASSLEGGTQYF
clone_size: -; j_call: TRBJ2-7; v_call: TRBV2; d_call: -; cdr3_nt: TGTGCCAGCAGTCGGTCGGTGGAGTTCGAGCAGTACTTC; cdr3_aa: CASSRSVEFEQYF
clone_size: -; j_call: TRBJ1-2; v_call: TRBV29-1; d_call: -; cdr3_nt: TGCAGCGTTGAAGTCGTCACTATGGGGGGCGGTGGCTATGGCTACACCTTC; cdr3_aa: CSVEVVTMGGGGYGYTF
clone_size: many; j_call: TRBJ2-5; v_call: TRBV29-1; d_call: TRBD2; cdr3_nt: TGCAGCGTAGTACTAGCGGAGATCCAAGAGACCCAGTACTTC; cdr3_aa: CSVVLAEIQETQYF
clone_size: -; j_call: TRBJ1-2; v_call: TRBV30; d_call: -; cdr3_nt: TGTGCCTGGAGTGGGGCAGGGATGGACTATGGCTACACCTTC; cdr3_aa: CAWSGAGMDYGYTF
clone_size: -; j_call: TRBJ1-5; v_call: TRBV28; d_call: -; cdr3_nt: TGTGCCAGCAGTCCGATAGGGGATAGCAATCAGCCCCAGCATTTT; cdr3_aa: CASSPIGDSNQPQHF
clone_size: -; j_call: TRBJ1-5; v_call: TRBV6-2/TRBV6-3; d_call: -; cdr3_nt: TGTGCCAGCAGTTACGGACGGCGCAATCAGCCCCAGCATTTT; cdr3_aa: CASSYGRRNQPQHF
clone_size: -; j_call: TRBJ1-6; v_call: TRBV6-6; d_call: TRBD1; cdr3_nt: TGTGCCAGCAGTTTGACAGGGGTAGACTTAAGGTCACCCCTCCACTTT; cdr3_aa: CASSLTGVDLRSPLHF
clone_size: -; j_call: TRBJ2-1; v_call: TRBV2; d_call: -; cdr3_nt: TGTGCCAGCAGTGAAGCGCGAAAGTCCACAGGGCAGTTCTTC; cdr3_aa: CASSEARKSTGQFF
clone_size: few; j_call: TRBJ1-5; v_call: TRBV2; d_call: -; cdr3_nt: TGTGCCAGCAGTGATTTCGCGAATCAGCCCCAGCATTTT; cdr3_aa: CASSDFANQPQHF
clone_size: -; j_call: TRBJ2-4; v_call: TRBV9; d_call: -; cdr3_nt: TGTGCCAGCAGCGCCCTGGACTCCCGGGGAACCCAGTACTTC; cdr3_aa: CASSALDSRGTQYF
clone_size: -; j_call: TRBJ2-5; v_call: TRBV7-9; d_call: -; cdr3_nt: TGTGCCAGCAGCTTGGGGGGGCGTGTGGAGACCCAGTACTTC; cdr3_aa: CASSLGGRVETQYF
clone_size: -; j_call: TRBJ2-2; v_call: TRBV6-5; d_call: TRBD2; cdr3_nt: TGTGCCAGCAGGCTCTCTAGCGGCGGGGAGCTGTTTTTT; cdr3_aa: CASRLSSGGELFF
clone_size: -; j_call: TRBJ2-7; v_call: TRBV29-1; d_call: -; cdr3_nt: TGCAGCGCCAGACTGGGATCCTCCTACGAGCAGTACTTC; cdr3_aa: CSARLGSSYEQYF
clone_size: -; j_call: TRBJ2-1; v_call: TRBV20-1; d_call: -; cdr3_nt: TGCAGTGCCCCCCATAGCGGTGAGCAGTTCTTC; cdr3_aa: CSAPHSGEQFF
clone_size: -; j_call: TRBJ1-4; v_call: TRBV6-6; d_call: -; cdr3_nt: TGTGCCAGCAGTTACTCAGGGAGGCCTAATGAAAAACTGTTTTTT; cdr3_aa: CASSYSGRPNEKLFF
clone_size: -; j_call: TRBJ2-3; v_call: TRBV7-9; d_call: TRBD2; cdr3_nt: TGTGCCAGCACCCCATTCGTCTTTGCGGGGGGAAAAGATACGCAGTATTTT; cdr3_aa: CASTPFVFAGGKDTQYF
clone_size: -; j_call: TRBJ2-3; v_call: TRBV7-2; d_call: TRBD2; cdr3_nt: TGTGCCAGCAGCTTTTATACGTTAGGACTAGCGGGGGGTACAGATACGCAGTATTTT; cdr3_aa: CASSFYTLGLAGGTDTQYF